This TCR beta chain derives from a study of blood T cell repertoires in COVID-19. The overall study: Samples came from the United States, Italy and Spain, spanning acute and convalescent COVID-19.

Germline CDR1 reads LNHDA; CDR2 reads SQIVND (reference sequence). The V end lost 8 bases, the J end lost 2 bases, and 17 bases lay between the germline ends. This CDR3 has 15 amino acids. In the study's own analysis: Amplification with reference gene primers provided the estimates of nucleated cell counts. Measured with immunoSEQ multiplex PCR; TCRdb has only the in-frame clones, and not every one. The DNA gave D and trimming, while V, J and clone size come from that table. This sample has fewer than 150,000 clones, with roughly 81% found just once. V is TRBV19 and J is TRBJ2-3; TRBD1 might be the D (6 bases). The receptor was derived from a human donor in a cohort sampled during active COVID-19. Sequenced sample: peripheral blood. CDR3 amino acids: CASSTGQQPTDTQYF. CDR3 in DNA: TGTGCCAGTTCCACAGGGCAGCAACCCACAGATACGCAGTATTTT.